The rows below give T cell receptor beta chains drawn from one sample of a study of vaccination effects on CD4 cells after COVID-19. Antigens for these TCRs are unknown. The protocol was immunoSEQ multiplex PCR, while the TCRdb copy is restricted to in-frame clones and leaves out a portion. The sample contains under 50,000 clones, approximately 74% of which appear only once. This sample comprised CD4+ T cells from PBMCs cultured without peptide, obtained before COVID-19 vaccination. All receptors derive from a human donor who had a prior SARS-CoV-2 infection. Each CDR3 is given with its conserved first and last residue. D genes are given only for firm matches. Only some rows state a clone size, as once, few, many or a class for expanded clones.

CDR3aa,CDR3nt,v_gene,d_gene,j_gene,abundance
CASSYSAPRASYEQYF,TGTGCCAGCAGTTACTCGGCACCCCGGGCCTCCTACGAGCAGTACTTC,TRBV6-5,.,TRBJ2-7,.
CASTTTPTVGYTF,TGTGCCAGCACCACGACACCGACGGTTGGCTACACCTTC,TRBV28,.,TRBJ1-2,.
CASSPQSGTDTQYF,TGTGCCAGCAGCCCACAGTCCGGCACAGATACGCAGTATTTT,TRBV7-3,.,TRBJ2-3,.
CASNRQAGGTEAFF,TGTGCCAGCAACCGACAGGCCGGGGGCACTGAAGCTTTCTTT,TRBV2,.,TRBJ1-1,.
CASSQLGINYGYTF,TGTGCCAGCAGCCAACTCGGCATTAACTATGGCTACACCTTC,TRBV3-1/TRBV3-2,.,TRBJ1-2,.
CASKGGRSSGNTIYF,TGCGCCAGCAAGGGAGGACGGAGCTCTGGAAACACCATATATTTT,TRBV5-1,.,TRBJ1-3,.
CASSYSEQNNQPQHF,TGTGCCAGCAGTTATTCGGAACAGAACAATCAGCCCCAGCATTTT,TRBV6-9,.,TRBJ1-5,.
CASSLYVQPQHF,TGTGCCAGCAGTTTATATGTTCAGCCCCAGCATTTT,TRBV28,.,TRBJ1-5,.
CASSYGANAGGYTF,TGTGCCAGCAGTTACGGAGCAAACGCGGGGGGCTACACCTTC,TRBV6-5,.,TRBJ1-2,.
CASSYWTGNSDGYTF,TGCGCCAGCAGCTACTGGACAGGTAATTCGGATGGCTACACCTTC,TRBV5-1,TRBD1,TRBJ1-2,once
CASSLAERGGPNEQFF,TGTGCCAGCAGCTTAGCGGAGCGGGGGGGTCCGAATGAGCAGTTCTTC,TRBV7-2,TRBD2,TRBJ2-1,few
CASSSDPPNTIYF,TGTGCCAGCAGCTCTGACCCCCCAAACACCATATATTTT,TRBV7-2,.,TRBJ1-3,.
CASSPLPGRYHNEQFF,TGTGCCAGCAGCCCCCTTCCGGGGAGGTACCACAATGAGCAGTTCTTC,TRBV7-9,.,TRBJ2-1,.
CASSQDLSGEQETQYF,TGTGCCAGCAGCCAAGATCTCAGCGGGGAGCAAGAGACCCAGTACTTC,TRBV3-1/TRBV3-2,TRBD2,TRBJ2-5,.
CASSLDRLVANSPLHF,TGCGCCAGCAGCCTGGACAGGCTTGTTGCAAATTCACCCCTCCACTTT,TRBV4-3,TRBD1,TRBJ1-6,few
CASSLTGTSPSYEQYF,TGTGCCAGCAGCTTGACCGGGACTAGCCCCTCCTACGAGCAGTACTTC,TRBV7-2,TRBD2,TRBJ2-7,.
CASSQADRGPDTQYF,TGTGCCAGCAGCCAAGCCGACAGGGGGCCAGATACGCAGTATTTT,TRBV3-1/TRBV3-2,TRBD1,TRBJ2-3,.
CATSDPGWSADTQYF,TGTGCCACCAGTGACCCGGGATGGTCGGCAGATACGCAGTATTTT,TRBV24-1,.,TRBJ2-3,.
CASSSGQGRGTNEKLFF,TGTGCCAGCAGCTCTGGTCAGGGACGCGGGACTAATGAAAAACTGTTTTTT,TRBV7-9,.,TRBJ1-4,.
CASSFPDRTYGYTF,TGTGCCAGCAGCTTCCCGGACAGGACCTATGGCTACACCTTC,TRBV5-5,TRBD1,TRBJ1-2,.
CASSSRGGTQYF,TGTGCCAGCAGCTCCCGTGGGGGGACCCAGTACTTC,TRBV7-3,.,TRBJ2-5,.
CASIFDSSYNSPLHF,TGTGCCAGCATCTTTGATAGCTCCTATAATTCACCCCTCCACTTT,TRBV2,.,TRBJ1-6,few
CASTQGVLAGTGELFF,TGTGCCAGCACCCAGGGGGTACTAGCTGGGACCGGGGAGCTGTTTTTT,TRBV7-9,.,TRBJ2-2,.
CASSMSQYPYQGEAFF,TGTGCCAGTAGTATGTCACAGTACCCCTACCAGGGTGAAGCTTTCTTT,TRBV19,.,TRBJ1-1,.
CASSDATATNEKLFF,TGTGCCAGCAGTGATGCGACCGCAACTAATGAAAAACTGTTTTTT,TRBV2,.,TRBJ1-4,.
CASSPGTGVGNQPQHF,TGTGCCAGCTCACCCGGGACAGGGGTCGGCAATCAGCCCCAGCATTTT,TRBV18,TRBD1,TRBJ1-5,.
CSASWGGRVADTQYF,TGCAGTGCTAGTTGGGGCGGGAGGGTCGCAGATACGCAGTATTTT,TRBV20-1,TRBD2,TRBJ2-3,.
CASSEAWGYNSPLHF,TGTGCCAGCAGTGAAGCGTGGGGATACAATTCACCCCTCCACTTT,TRBV6-1,.,TRBJ1-6,.
CASSLSSLGTPKGYTF,TGTGCCAGCAGCTTGTCCTCCCTGGGGACACCCAAAGGCTACACCTTC,TRBV5-6,.,TRBJ1-2,.
CASSPRLAGGKEETQYF,TGTGCCAGCAGCCCCAGACTAGCGGGAGGGAAGGAAGAGACCCAGTACTTC,TRBV7-9,TRBD2,TRBJ2-5,few
CASWSVPNNEQFF,TGTGCCAGCTGGTCGGTTCCTAACAATGAGCAGTTCTTC,TRBV27,.,TRBJ2-1,.
CASSQRGQGTQYF,TGTGCCAGCAGCCAACGAGGACAGGGTACGCAGTATTTT,TRBV3-1/TRBV3-2,TRBD1,TRBJ2-3,few
CASSLAGTDEQFF,TGTGCCAGCAGCTTAGCGGGTACCGATGAGCAGTTCTTC,TRBV7-9,.,TRBJ2-1,.
CASRVTVQGRYGYTF,TGTGCCAGCAGGGTGACTGTACAGGGACGATATGGCTACACCTTC,TRBV2,.,TRBJ1-2,.
CASEGRGHGVF,TGTGCCAGCGAAGGGAGGGGACACGGGGTCTTC,TRBV2,.,TRBJ2-1,.
CAISASHDRTYEQYF,TGTGCCATCAGTGCTTCCCATGACAGGACCTACGAGCAGTACTTC,TRBV10-3,.,TRBJ2-7,.
CASMGTGENYGYTF,TGTGCCAGCATGGGGACAGGGGAGAACTATGGCTACACCTTC,TRBV6-6,TRBD1,TRBJ1-2,few
CALEWGSPEEAFF,TGTGCCCTGGAGTGGGGGAGCCCGGAGGAAGCTTTCTTT,TRBV30,.,TRBJ1-1,.
CASSEWDRGSGYTF,TGTGCCAGCAGTGAATGGGACAGAGGGTCTGGCTACACCTTC,TRBV25-1,TRBD1,TRBJ1-2,.
CASSPGRNQPQHF,TGTGCCAGCTCACCGGGTCGGAATCAGCCCCAGCATTTT,TRBV18,.,TRBJ1-5,once
CAWSQGLVQPQHF,TGTGCCTGGAGTCAAGGGCTCGTTCAGCCCCAGCATTTT,TRBV30,.,TRBJ1-5,few
CASSLGGLAGVPPDKNIQYF,TGTGCCAGCAGCTTAGGGGGACTAGCGGGAGTTCCCCCCGATAAAAACATTCAGTACTTC,TRBV13,TRBD2,TRBJ2-4,.
CSASLFGDGLWGYTF,TGCAGTGCTAGTTTGTTTGGCGATGGGCTTTGGGGCTACACCTTC,TRBV20-1,.,TRBJ1-2,once
CASSILVSVRPQHF,TGTGCCAGTAGTATTCTAGTCAGCGTTAGGCCCCAGCATTTT,TRBV19,.,TRBJ1-5,.
CASSLGASGKETQYF,TGTGCCAGCAGCTTGGGGGCCAGCGGAAAAGAGACCCAGTACTTC,TRBV5-4,.,TRBJ2-5,once
CASSRQGHQETQYF,TGTGCCAGCAGCCGACAGGGACACCAAGAGACCCAGTACTTC,TRBV2,TRBD1,TRBJ2-5,.
CASDRDRGYQPQHF,TGTGCCAGTGACAGGGACAGGGGCTATCAGCCCCAGCATTTT,TRBV2,TRBD1,TRBJ1-5,.
CASRQISTNEKLFF,TGTGCCAGCAGGCAAATTTCAACTAATGAAAAACTGTTTTTT,TRBV6-5,.,TRBJ1-4,.
CASNRGPQETQYF,TGTGCCAGCAACAGGGGGCCCCAAGAGACCCAGTACTTC,TRBV2,TRBD1,TRBJ2-5,.
CASSPSLRDTQYF,TGTGCCAGCAGCCCCTCCCTTCGGGATACGCAGTATTTT,TRBV6-5,.,TRBJ2-3,.
CASSFPINSAETQYF,TGTGCCAGCAGCTTCCCTATCAACTCGGCGGAGACCCAGTACTTC,TRBV7-8,.,TRBJ2-5,once
CASSLGGTTRGYTF,TGTGCCAGCAGCTTAGGGGGGACCACCCGTGGCTACACCTTC,TRBV7-8,.,TRBJ1-2,.
CASSFRPGNSNQPQHF,TGTGCCAGCAGTTTCCGCCCCGGGAATAGCAATCAGCCCCAGCATTTT,TRBV6-6,.,TRBJ1-5,few
CASSSAGLAGDYEQYF,TGTGCCAGCAGCTCAGCCGGCCTAGCGGGAGACTACGAGCAGTACTTC,TRBV11-3,TRBD2,TRBJ2-7,.
CASSHPDGGAGNQPQHF,TGCGCCAGCAGCCACCCCGACGGGGGCGCGGGCAATCAGCCCCAGCATTTT,TRBV4-1,.,TRBJ1-5,.
CASSIPAGAHTDTQYF,TGTGCCAGTAGTATCCCTGCGGGGGCACACACAGATACGCAGTATTTT,TRBV19,.,TRBJ2-3,.
CSVARDLQETQYF,TGCAGCGTAGCCCGGGACTTACAAGAGACCCAGTACTTC,TRBV29-1,.,TRBJ2-5,.